Shown below are 5 T cell receptor beta chains from a single sample sequenced in a study of cytomegalovirus exposure and HLA in healthy donors. 13 Jbeta primers and 60 Vbeta primers were used for the PCR. TCRdb keeps only in-frame clones here, not all; method: immunoSEQ multiplex PCR. This table holds approximately 140,000 clones, roughly 80% found once. Sequencing was carried out using PBMCs. The receptors come from a male donor in good health and CMV-seronegative.

The chain is built from TRBV5-5 and TRBJ2-5; a weak D match, TRBD1 (7 bases). CDR1 is SGHKS and CDR2 is YYEKEE in the germline V gene (reference sequence). V was cut by 1 base and J by 5 bases, with 15 bases left in between. This CDR3 has 15 amino acids. For the CDR3, the DNA is TGTGCCAGCAGCTTGACAGGGGCTCGGGAGGAGACCCAGTACTTC. This translates into CASSLTGAREETQYF.

The chain carries TRBV7-2 and TRBJ2-7; possibly TRBD2 for D (6 bases). The germline gives CDR1 SGHTA, CDR2 FQGNSA. This CDR3 has 12 amino acids. V lost 1 base and J lost 6, with 7 bases in between. The CDR3, as DNA: TGTGCCAGCAGCTTAGGCGGGGTCGAGCAGTACTTC. Translated, it gives CASSLGGVEQYF.

This clone was seen a few times. This rearrangement joins TRBV15 to TRBJ1-3, with a possible D match to TRBD1 (5 bases). This CDR3 has 15 amino acids. Germline CDR1 and CDR2: LNHNV and YYDKDF (reference sequence). The V gene lost 0 bases and the J gene lost 4 bases, with 10 bases spanning the gap. CDR3 protein: CATSRDHGAGNTIYF. CDR3 coding DNA: TGTGCCACCAGCAGAGATCATGGGGCGGGAAACACCATATATTTT.

The chain has TRBV28 and TRBJ1-5, with TRBD1 identical over 8 bases. Germline CDR1 is MDHEN and CDR2 is SYDVKM. J gave up 2 bases and V 2 bases, and 5 bases lay outside the gene matches. This CDR3 spans 16 amino acids. CDR3 sequence reads: CASSLRQGAGNQPQHF. In DNA form, the CDR3 reads TGTGCCAGCAGTTTAAGGCAGGGGGCCGGCAATCAGCCCCAGCATTTT.

A few counts support this clone. The chain joins TRBV6-1 to TRBJ2-7, with a tentative D call TRBD1 (6 bases). Germline-derived CDR1 and CDR2 are MNHNS and SASEGT. V was cut by 8 bases and J by 2 bases, with 16 bases left in between. The CDR3 consists of 14 residues. Written as DNA, the CDR3 is TGTGCCAGCCAATCCACAGGGATCGCCTACGAGCAGTACTTC. This sequence encodes CASQSTGIAYEQYF.